Here is one T cell receptor beta chain with its context. Some clones are missing from TCRdb's copy, which holds only in-frame ones; the method was immunoSEQ multiplex PCR. Seen here are about 120,000 clones, 80% to 90% observed once, and the top ten hold approximately 8.5%. The sample belongs to a study of T cell responses to AZD1222 COVID-19 vaccine. Trimming took 5 bases from V and 6 from J; bases not matched to a gene: 12. The CDR3 has 16 amino acids. The germline gives CDR1 SEHNR, CDR2 FQNEAQ (reference sequence). This clonotype originated in an adult in good health. The chain combines TRBV7-9 with TRBJ2-1; 8 bases agree with TRBD2. The specimen was peripheral blood, collected on day 0 of AZD1222 vaccination. The CDR3 sequence: CASSGRGAALGNEQFF. CDR3 nucleotides: TGTGCCAGCAGCGGGCGGGGGGCGGCCCTTGGCAATGAGCAGTTCTTC.